This T cell receptor (beta chain) stems from a study of identical twins. Regarding the study as a whole: Potential partial confounding of zero-insertion analyses by invariant MAIT and iNKT cells was noted.

CDR3 length equals 16 residues. V was pared by 6 bases and J by 0 bases, with 15 bases between. Germline CDR1 and CDR2: MNHNS and SASEGT. TCRdb re-called the 5' RACE reads through MiXCR, storing one row per CDR3 protein. The top ten clones hold 0.75% to 1% of a sample with some 660,000 distinct CDR3 sequences, 8% to 9% of them seen once. Comment on this clonotype: Its antigen is unknown.

These data were likewise used in another study, on yellow fever vaccine responses in identical twins.

The sample was PBMCs. The sequence was obtained from a woman between 18 and 29 years old in good health. This chain connects TRBV6-1 to TRBJ1-5; possibly TRBD1 for D (5 bases). The CDR3 here is CASRRKAGDSNQPQHF. In DNA, the CDR3 is TGTGCCAGCAGACGCAAAGCGGGGGATAGCAATCAGCCCCAGCATTTT.